The present T cell receptor beta chain was sequenced within a study of blood T cell repertoires in COVID-19 (dated by TCRdb to the early 2020s). Regarding the study in general: Samples covering the acute and convalescent phases of COVID-19 were provided by collaborators in the United States, Italy and Spain. A freely available public database, intended as a resource for researchers studying the immune response to SARS-CoV-2, is where the repertoires were released. Where available, HLA class I and class II types were taken from metadata supplied by the sample provider and were not determined by assay-based typing. A de-identified subject ID, COVID-19 status, age in years and sex were almost always included in the sample metadata. The dataset comprised deeply sampled blood TCRbeta repertoires from subjects exposed to, actively infected with, or recovered from COVID-19. Samples came from the ongoing ImmuneRACE study (first 160 participants) plus 1,254 subjects from 6 global collaborators. The prospective study material was composed of cDNA or gDNA derived from T cells, B-cell-depleted T cells, or PBMCs.

The study at large found these results: Clinical and demographic metadata were provided uncurated, with the amount varying by source and participant.

About this clone: There is no known antigen for this receptor. One base away there is no much larger clone; base qualities are not given.

The CDR1 and CDR2 encoded by the germline V gene (reference sequence) are SEHNR and FQNEAQ. Trimming accounts for 5 bases at V and 3 bases at J, while the number of junction bases matched to no gene is 10. From the cysteine up to the phenylalanine, the CDR3 has a length of 15 residues. Only the CDR3 portion is preserved as DNA: 45 bases, with reading frame beginning at the first base. A second Seattle source provided samples from volunteer blood donors who had recovered from COVID-19. Whole blood was collected in K2EDTA tubes by collaborating institutions according to the institutions' own protocols. For TCRbeta analysis, collaborator samples were shipped as frozen whole blood, as isolated PBMCs, or as DNA extracted from either sample type. The immunoSEQ Assay, a bias-controlled multiplex PCR, was used to amplify TCRbeta CDR3 regions from genomic DNA. In the authors' own workflow: Nucleated cell counts per sample were estimated from amplification of reference gene primers within the assay. Sequence reads were collapsed and filtered to measure the absolute abundance of every unique TCRbeta CDR3 rearrangement. Productive Simpson clonality was computed per sample as the square root of Simpson's diversity index over productive rearrangements. TCRdb took this table from immuneACCESS and kept in-frame rearrangements with V and J called. Such tables lack part of the clones; where checked against another copy, unresolved V genes explain under half of the gap, and the rest is unexplained. That table is the source of V, J and clone size, and D and trimming were worked out from the DNA. Counted in this sample were 200,000 to 250,000 clones; approximately 90% of them appeared once. About 12% of the sample lies in the top ten.

The V and J segments used are TRBV7-9 and TRBJ2-7, with TRBD1 identical over 7 junction bases. Sequencing input: peripheral blood. This receptor was obtained from a woman between 18 and 29 years old who had recovered from COVID-19. The CDR3 protein sequence reads: CASSPDRVKFYEQYF. DNA sequence: TGTGCCAGCAGCCCCGACAGGGTGAAGTTCTACGAGCAGTACTTC.